The T cell receptor (beta chain) described here comes from a study of T-cell reconstitution after alpha-beta-depleted transplantation in children. General study points: Several patients had high TCRbeta diversity at day 60; it came from surviving recipient T cells and thymic progenitors. Newly produced T cells mostly accounted for T-cell counts and diversity one year post-transplant. Roughly two months post-transplant, alpha-beta T cells reportedly originated from several hundred graft clones that had expanded.

The library targeted TCRbeta and was prepared with unique molecular identifiers. MiXCR was run by TCRdb on the PCR reads, yielding one entry per CDR3 protein. Among about 50,000 distinct CDR3 sequences listed, over 4.5% were seen once. Concerning this clonotype: Its cognate antigen is unknown.

The J segment lost 8 bases and the V segment lost 3 bases, leaving 8 bases of the junction unmatched. The CDR3 sequence is 15 residues long. Germline CDR1 reads LGHDT; CDR2 reads YNNKEL (reference sequence). V usage is TRBV3-1 and J usage is TRBJ2-1, with 9 bases aligning to TRBD1. The sample was PBMCs, mostly from graft donor cells, taken 60 days after TCRalphabeta/CD19-depleted stem cell transplant. The sequence came from a female patient under 10 years old who had a stem cell transplant for aplastic anemia, so the T cells may come from the graft donor. CDR3 sequence: CASSQGQGLPDEQFF. CDR3 sequence (DNA): TGTGCCAGCAGCCAGGGACAGGGACTGCCCGATGAGCAGTTCTTC.